What follows describes a single TCR beta chain. Other DNA sequences in this sample translate to the same CDR3. The data were taken from a study of PD-1 blockade in classical Hodgkin lymphoma. Time point reported: cycle 4 day 1 (C4D1), after five to seven weeks of nivolumab. All patients experienced relapse after autologous stem cell transplantation, and brentuximab vedotin exposure was variable. The best responses consisted of complete response, partial response or progressive disease. Germline CDR1 and CDR2: SEHNR and FQNEAQ (reference sequence). Trimming cost V 2 bases and J 1 base, with 5 bases left between them. This CDR3 is built from 13 residues. The repertoire was sequenced with immunoSEQ multiplex PCR; TCRdb's copy has only in-frame clones and lacks some. The sample gives about 28,000 clones, just under 80% of which show up once; 15% to 20% is in the top ten.

The chain carries TRBV7-9 and TRBJ1-1; no reliable D call. The receptor was derived from a human donor with classical Hodgkin lymphoma. The sample in question was peripheral blood mononuclear cells (PBMCs), obtained before the fourth cycle of nivolumab. CDR3 in amino acids: CASSLSQNTEAFF. CDR3 coding DNA: TGTGCCAGCAGCTTATCACAGAACACTGAAGCTTTCTTT.